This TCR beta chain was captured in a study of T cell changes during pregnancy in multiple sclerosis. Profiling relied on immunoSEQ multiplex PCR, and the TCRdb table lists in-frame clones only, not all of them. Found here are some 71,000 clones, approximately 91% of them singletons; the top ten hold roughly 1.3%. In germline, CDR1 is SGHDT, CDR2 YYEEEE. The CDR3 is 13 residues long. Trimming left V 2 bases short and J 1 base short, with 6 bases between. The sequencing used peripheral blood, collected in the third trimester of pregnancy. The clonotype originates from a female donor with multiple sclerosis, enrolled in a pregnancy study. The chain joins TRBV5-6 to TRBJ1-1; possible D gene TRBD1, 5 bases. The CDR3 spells CASSFDRNTEAFF. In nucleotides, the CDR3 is TGTGCCAGCAGCTTCGACAGGAACACTGAAGCTTTCTTT.